Given below is one T cell receptor (beta chain) in context. The sample is drawn from a study of blood T cell repertoires in COVID-19. The CDR3 is made up of 21 amino acids. Germline CDR1 and CDR2: LGHNA and YNFKEQ. Trimming removed 0 bases from V and 7 bases from J; junction bases left unmatched: 21. Here immunoSEQ multiplex PCR was the method, and the copy in TCRdb shows in-frame clones only, minus some. The sample shows 50,000 to 65,000 clones, about 90% of them seen only once. Sequencing input: peripheral blood. This chain links TRBV4-2 with TRBJ1-6; 7 bases are shared with TRBD1. This TCR was sampled from a human donor in a cohort sampled during active COVID-19. CDR3 nucleotide sequence: TGTGCCAGCAGCCAAGATCGGCGTATTACGGGACAGAGAGTGCTAAATTCACCCCTCCACTTT. Its translation: CASSQDRRITGQRVLNSPLHF.